The present TCR beta chain was sequenced within a study of OX40 agonist ivuxolimab in advanced cancers. Findings of the study overall: Specificity for antigen went undetermined in the expanded peripheral T cells. CD8+ T cells were the subset that, on average, had more expanded clones than CD4+.

The V and J ends lost 6 bases and 7 bases, in that order; junction bases with no gene match: 15. The CDR3 loop spans 17 amino acids. The germline V gene has CDR1 SNHLY and CDR2 FYNNEI. About this clone: The target antigen is unknown.

Here immunoSEQ multiplex PCR was the method, and the copy in TCRdb shows in-frame clones only, minus some. The sample contains about 51,000 clones, 84% of which appear only once. The sample was CD4+ or CD8+ T cells sorted from blood, taken in a trial of the OX40 agonist ivuxolimab. V and J are TRBV2 and TRBJ2-1, with 10 positions matching TRBD1. This TCR derives from an adult with an advanced solid tumor such as melanoma, head and neck, liver or kidney cancer. The CDR3 protein is CASSPGTGVQRGNEQFF. In DNA, the CDR3 is TGTGCCAGCAGCCCAGGGACAGGGGTTCAGCGGGGTAATGAGCAGTTCTTC. The full variable domain, its missing parts supplied by reference TRBV2 and TRBJ2-1, is EPEVTQTPSHQVTQMGQEVILRCVPISNHLYFYWYRQILGQKVEFLVSFYNNEISEKSEIFDDQFSVERPDGSNFTLKIRSTKLEDSAMYFCASSPGTGVQRGNEQFFGPGTRLTVL.